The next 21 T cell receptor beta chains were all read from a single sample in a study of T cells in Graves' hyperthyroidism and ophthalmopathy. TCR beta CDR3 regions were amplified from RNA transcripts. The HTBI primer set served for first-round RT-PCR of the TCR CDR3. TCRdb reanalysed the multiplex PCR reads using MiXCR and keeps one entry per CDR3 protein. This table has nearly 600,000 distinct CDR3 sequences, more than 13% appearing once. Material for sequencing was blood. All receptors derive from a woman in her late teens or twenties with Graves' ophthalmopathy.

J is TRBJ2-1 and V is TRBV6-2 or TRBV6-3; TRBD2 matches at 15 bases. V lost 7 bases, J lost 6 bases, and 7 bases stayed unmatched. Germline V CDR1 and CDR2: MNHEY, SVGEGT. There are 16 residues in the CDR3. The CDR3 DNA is TGTGCCAGCATCGGACTAGCGGGAGGGCCGACCAATGAGCAGTTCTTC. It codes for CASIGLAGGPTNEQFF.

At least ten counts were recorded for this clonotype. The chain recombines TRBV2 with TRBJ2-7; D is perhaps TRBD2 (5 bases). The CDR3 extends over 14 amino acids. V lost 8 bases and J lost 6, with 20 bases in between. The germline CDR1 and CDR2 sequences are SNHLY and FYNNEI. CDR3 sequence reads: CASLSGSLEGEQYF. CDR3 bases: TGTGCCAGCCTATCCGGGTCCCTTGAGGGCGAGCAGTACTTC.

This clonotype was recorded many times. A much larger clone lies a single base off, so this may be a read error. CDR3: CSARGPSSGGYLETQYF. The CDR3 DNA is TGCAGTGCTAGAGGACCTTCTTCCGGGGGATACCTAGAGACCCAGTACTTC. V gene TRBV20-1 combines with J gene TRBJ2-5; a possible D gene is TRBD2 (6 bases). Trimming left V 1 base short and J 4 bases short, with 22 bases between. Germline CDR1 reads DFQATT; CDR2 reads SNEGSKA (reference sequence). CDR3 length equals 17 residues.

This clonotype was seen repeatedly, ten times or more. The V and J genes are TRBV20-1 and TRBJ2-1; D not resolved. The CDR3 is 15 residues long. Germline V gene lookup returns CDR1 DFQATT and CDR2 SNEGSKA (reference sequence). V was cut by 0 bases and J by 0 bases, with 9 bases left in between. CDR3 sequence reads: CSARDIQSSYNEQFF. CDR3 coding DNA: TGCAGTGCTAGAGATATCCAGAGCTCCTACAATGAGCAGTTCTTC.

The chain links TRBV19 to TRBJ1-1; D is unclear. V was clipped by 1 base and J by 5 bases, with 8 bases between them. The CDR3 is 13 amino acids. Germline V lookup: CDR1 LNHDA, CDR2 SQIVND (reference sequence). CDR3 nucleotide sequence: TGTGCCAGTAGTATAGGCTTAGGGACTGAAGCTTTCTTT. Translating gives CASSIGLGTEAFF.

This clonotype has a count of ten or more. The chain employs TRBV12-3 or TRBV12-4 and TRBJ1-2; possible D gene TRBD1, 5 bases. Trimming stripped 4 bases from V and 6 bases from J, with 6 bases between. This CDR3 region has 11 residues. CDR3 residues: CASSWGNGYTF. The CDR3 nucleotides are TGTGCCAGCAGTTGGGGGAATGGCTACACCTTC.

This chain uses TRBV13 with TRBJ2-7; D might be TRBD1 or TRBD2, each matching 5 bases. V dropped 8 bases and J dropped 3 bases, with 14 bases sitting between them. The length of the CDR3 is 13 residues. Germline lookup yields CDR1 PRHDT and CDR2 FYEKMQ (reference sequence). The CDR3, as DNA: TGTGCCAGCGCCCATGAGGGGAGCTACGAGCAGTACTTC. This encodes CASAHEGSYEQYF.

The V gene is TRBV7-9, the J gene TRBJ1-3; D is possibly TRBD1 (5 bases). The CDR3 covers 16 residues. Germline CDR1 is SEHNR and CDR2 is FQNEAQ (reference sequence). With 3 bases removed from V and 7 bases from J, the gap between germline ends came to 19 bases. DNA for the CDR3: TGTGCCAGCAGCTTTTTACGGGGCGATGTGGCGAACACCATATATTTT. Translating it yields CASSFLRGDVANTIYF.

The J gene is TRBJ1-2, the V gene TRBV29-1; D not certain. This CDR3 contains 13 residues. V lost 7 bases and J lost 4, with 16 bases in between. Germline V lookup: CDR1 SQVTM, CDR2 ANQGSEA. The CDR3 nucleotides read TGCAGCGCCCCGGGGAGTCGAACCTATGGCTACACCTTC. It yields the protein CSAPGSRTYGYTF.

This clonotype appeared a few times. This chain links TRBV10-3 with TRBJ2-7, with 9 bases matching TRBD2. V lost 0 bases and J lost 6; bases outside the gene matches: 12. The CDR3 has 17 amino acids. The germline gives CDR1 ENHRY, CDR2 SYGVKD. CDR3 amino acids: CAISESPLAGIVREQYF. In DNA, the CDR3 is TGTGCCATCAGTGAGTCGCCCCTAGCGGGAATAGTCCGCGAGCAGTACTTC.

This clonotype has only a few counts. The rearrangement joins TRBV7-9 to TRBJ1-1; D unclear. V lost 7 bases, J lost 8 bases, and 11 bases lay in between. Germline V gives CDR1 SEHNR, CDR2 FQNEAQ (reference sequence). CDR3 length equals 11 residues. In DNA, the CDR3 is TGTGCCAGCACCGACTATTTAGAAGCTTTCTTT. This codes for CASTDYLEAFF.

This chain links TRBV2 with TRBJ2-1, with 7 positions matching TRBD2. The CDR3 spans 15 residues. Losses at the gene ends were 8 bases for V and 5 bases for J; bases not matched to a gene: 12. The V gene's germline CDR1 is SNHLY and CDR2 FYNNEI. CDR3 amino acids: CASRLGASGNNEQFF. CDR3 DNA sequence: TGTGCCAGCCGCCTCGGGGCTAGCGGTAACAATGAGCAGTTCTTC. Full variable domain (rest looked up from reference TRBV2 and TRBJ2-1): EPEVTQTPSHQVTQMGQEVILRCVPISNHLYFYWYRQILGQKVEFLVSFYNNEISEKSEIFDDQFSVERPDGSNFTLKIRSTKLEDSAMYFCASRLGASGNNEQFFGPGTRLTVL.

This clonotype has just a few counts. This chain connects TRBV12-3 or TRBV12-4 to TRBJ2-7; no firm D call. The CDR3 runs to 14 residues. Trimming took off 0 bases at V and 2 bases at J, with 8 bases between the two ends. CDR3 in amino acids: CASSLAYRPYEQYF. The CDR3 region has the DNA TGTGCCAGCAGTTTAGCGTATCGACCCTACGAGCAGTACTTC.

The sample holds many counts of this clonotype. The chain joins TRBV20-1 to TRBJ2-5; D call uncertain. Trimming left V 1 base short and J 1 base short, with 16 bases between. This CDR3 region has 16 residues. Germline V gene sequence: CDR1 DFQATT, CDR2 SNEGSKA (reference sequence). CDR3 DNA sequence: TGCAGTGCTAGAGCCGACCGAGGTGGGGTCCAAGAGACCCAGTACTTC. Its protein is CSARADRGGVQETQYF.

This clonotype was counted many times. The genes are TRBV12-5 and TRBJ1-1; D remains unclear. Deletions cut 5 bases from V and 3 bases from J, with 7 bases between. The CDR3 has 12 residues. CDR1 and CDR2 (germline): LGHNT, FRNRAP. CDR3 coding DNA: TGTGCTAGTGGTCCCCAGGACACTGAAGCTTTCTTT. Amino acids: CASGPQDTEAFF.

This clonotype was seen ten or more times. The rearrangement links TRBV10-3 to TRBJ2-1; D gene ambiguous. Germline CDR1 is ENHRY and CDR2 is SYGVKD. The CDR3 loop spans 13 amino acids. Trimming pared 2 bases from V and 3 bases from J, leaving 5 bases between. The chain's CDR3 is CAISEAVYNEQFF. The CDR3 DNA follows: TGTGCCATCAGTGAGGCTGTCTACAATGAGCAGTTCTTC.

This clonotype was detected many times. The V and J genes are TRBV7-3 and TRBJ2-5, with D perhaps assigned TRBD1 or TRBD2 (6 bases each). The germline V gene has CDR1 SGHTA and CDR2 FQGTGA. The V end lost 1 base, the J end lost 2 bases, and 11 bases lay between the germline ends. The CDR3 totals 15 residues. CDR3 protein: CASSLRGGRQETQYF. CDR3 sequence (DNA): TGTGCCAGCAGCTTAAGAGGGGGGAGACAAGAGACCCAGTACTTC.

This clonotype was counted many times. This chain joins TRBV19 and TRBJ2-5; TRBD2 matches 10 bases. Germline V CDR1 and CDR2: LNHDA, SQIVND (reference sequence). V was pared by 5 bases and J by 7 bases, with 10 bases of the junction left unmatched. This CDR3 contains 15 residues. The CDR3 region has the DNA TGTGCCAGTAGTTTCTCCGGGACTAGCGTTGTGACCCAGTACTTC. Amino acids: CASSFSGTSVVTQYF.

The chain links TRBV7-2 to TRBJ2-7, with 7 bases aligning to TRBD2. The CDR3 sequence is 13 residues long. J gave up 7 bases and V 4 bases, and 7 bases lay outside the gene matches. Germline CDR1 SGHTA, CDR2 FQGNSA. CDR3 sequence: CTSSSGGTREQYF. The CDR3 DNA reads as TGTACCAGCAGCTCGGGGGGAACGAGGGAGCAGTACTTC.

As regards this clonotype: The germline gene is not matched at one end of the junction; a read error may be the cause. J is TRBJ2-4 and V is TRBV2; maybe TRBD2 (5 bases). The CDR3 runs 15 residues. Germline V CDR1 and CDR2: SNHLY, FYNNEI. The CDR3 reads CANSETGIAKNIQYF. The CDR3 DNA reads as TGTGCCAACAGTGAGACGGGGATAGCCAAAAACATTCAGTACTTC.

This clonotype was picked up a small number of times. CDR3 sequence reads: CASSRPGRDNEQFF. The DNA for the CDR3 is TGCGCCAGCAGCCGACCGGGACGGGACAATGAGCAGTTCTTC. The J gene is TRBJ2-1, the V gene TRBV4-3; D is possibly TRBD1 or TRBD2 (5 bases each). Germline loops: CDR1 LGHNA, CDR2 YSLEER. Trimming removed 4 bases from V and 5 bases from J, with 12 bases in between. The CDR3 is 14 residues long.